This T cell receptor (beta chain) originates from a study of control samples from healthy donors and cancer patients. The CDR3 covers 16 residues. Germline-derived CDR1 and CDR2 are MRHNA and SNTAGT. After removal of 0 bases from V and 1 base from J, the junction contained 2 bases not matched to a gene. The assay was immunoSEQ multiplex PCR, and TCRdb's table has in-frame clones only and misses some. The sample has 150,000 to 200,000 clones; 91% are singletons. This TCR was sampled from a woman aged 25 to 45 in good health. This chain connects TRBV6-4 to TRBJ2-2; 7 bases fit TRBD2. Sequencing input: blood. The CDR3 is CASSDSGGGNTGELFF. The DNA of the CDR3 is TGTGCCAGCAGTGACTCAGGCGGGGGGAACACCGGGGAGCTGTTTTTT.